Listed here is a single T cell receptor (beta chain). This entry comes from a study of blood T cell repertoires in COVID-19. The germline gives CDR1 SGHVS, CDR2 FQNEAQ. The CDR3 extends over 16 amino acids. Trimming left V 7 bases short and J 2 bases short, with 21 bases between. Method: immunoSEQ multiplex PCR; TCRdb's copy keeps in-frame clones and lacks some. This sample yields fewer than 70,000 clones, of which more than 60% are seen a single time; 4% to 6% belongs to the top ten. This sequence originates from a human donor in a cohort sampled during active COVID-19. The sequenced sample consisted of peripheral blood. The chain recombines TRBV7-8 with TRBJ2-7, with D tentatively TRBD2 (6 bases). The CDR3 sequence: CASTRSASGPPYEQYF. CDR3 nucleotides: TGTGCCAGCACCCGATCGGCCAGCGGGCCACCCTACGAGCAGTACTTC.